Below, one TCR beta chain is given with its context. The data originate from a study of blood T cell repertoires in COVID-19. Looked up from germline, CDR1 is SEHNR and CDR2 is FQNEAQ (reference sequence). Deletions cut 5 bases from V and 5 bases from J, with 15 bases between. CDR3 length: 15 residues. The table came from immunoSEQ multiplex PCR; TCRdb's copy has only in-frame clones and leaves some out. Of 250,000 to 300,000 clones listed, 89% are singletons. Sequenced material: PBMCs or T cells enriched from blood (not recorded which). The rearrangement links TRBV7-9 to TRBJ1-4; D is perhaps TRBD1 (6 bases). The receptor was derived from a woman aged 60-70 years who had recovered from COVID-19. This chain's CDR3 is CASSHTTGTNEKLFF. The CDR3, as DNA: TGTGCCAGCAGCCATACGACAGGTACCAATGAAAAACTGTTTTTT.